This T cell receptor (beta chain) was documented in a study of CD8+ T cells in alopecia areata. Following RNA extraction, reverse transcription yielded cDNA that acted as the sequencing template. The table came from immunoSEQ multiplex PCR; TCRdb's copy has only in-frame clones and leaves some out. The sample gives about 130,000 clones, 45% to 65% of which show up once; under 5% is in the top ten. This clone has only a few counts. Its antigen remains unknown. The ends were cut back, 5 bases at V and 11 bases at J, with 13 bases in the middle. Looked up from germline, CDR1 is SGHTA and CDR2 is FQGTGA. This CDR3 is 13 amino acids long. Study-wide results and caveats: Scalp sequencing also captures normal skin's resident alphabeta T cells. Relative to mice, TCR sharing across patients was less clear, a difference possibly HLA-related.

The clonotype comes from a human donor with alopecia areata. The material sequenced was CD4+ T cells sorted from blood, taken at week 0. The gene calls are TRBV7-3 and TRBJ1-6; D is ambiguous. As DNA, the CDR3 is TGTGCCAGCAGCCGAACTGTTGGAGCACCCCTCCACTTT. It translates to CASSRTVGAPLHF.